This T cell receptor beta chain was found in a study of T-cell reconstitution after alpha-beta-depleted transplantation in children. The authors prepared the TCRbeta library with unique molecular identifiers. MiXCR was run by TCRdb on the PCR reads, yielding one entry per CDR3 protein. The profile shows fewer than 400,000 distinct CDR3 sequences, around 21% of them singletons. Germline trimming cut 3 bases from V and 5 bases from J; bases unmatched to any gene: 3. The CDR3 runs 14 residues. The sequencing used PBMCs from the stem cell graft donor, collected from the stem cell graft. The rearrangement uses TRBV12-3 or TRBV12-4 and TRBJ2-2, with 7 bases identical to TRBD2. This TCR was sampled from a human donor who donated a stem cell graft to a child with acute myeloid leukemia. The CDR3 spells CASSFGRDTGELFF. The DNA of the CDR3 is TGTGCCAGCAGTTTTGGGAGGGATACCGGGGAGCTGTTTTTT.